This entry lists 8 T cell receptor beta chains sequenced from one sample in a study of blood T cell repertoires in COVID-19 (dated by TCRdb to between 2020 and 2021). The library relied on the immunoSEQ multiplex PCR assay. TCRdb retrieved this table from immuneACCESS and kept in-frame rearrangements only. Not all clones are present; in checked studies, unresolved V genes account for under half, and no reason is known for the remainder. In this sample the table shows 200,000 or so clones, about 88% of which occur a single time. The ten largest clonotypes hold 2.1% of the sample. Sequencing was performed on peripheral blood. These receptors came from a man between 65 and 85 years old with active or convalescent COVID-19.

The chain links TRBV10-3 to TRBJ2-2; D is possibly TRBD1 (6 bases). The CDR3 runs 14 residues. In germline, CDR1 is ENHRY, CDR2 SYGVKD. Trimming took 10 bases from V and 1 from J, leaving 13 bases between them. CDR3: CATSSGVNTGELFF. As DNA, the CDR3 is TGTGCCACGAGCTCAGGGGTGAACACCGGGGAGCTGTTTTTT.

V gene TRBV6-5 combines with J gene TRBJ2-7; 10 nucleotides align to TRBD1. The V segment lost 6 bases and the J segment 6 bases; nucleotides outside the gene matches: 8. Germline V gene lookup returns CDR1 MNHEY and CDR2 SVGAGI. CDR3 length: 14 residues. CDR3: CASRTGTGVAEQYF. The CDR3 DNA reads TGTGCCAGCAGAACCGGGACAGGGGTGGCCGAGCAGTACTTC.

The chain combines TRBV7-9 with TRBJ1-2, with D possibly being TRBD1 (6 bases). The CDR3 sequence is 13 residues long. The V end was cut by 4 bases, the J end by 6 bases, with 12 bases between. The germline V gene encodes CDR1 SEHNR and CDR2 FQNEAQ (reference sequence). The CDR3 DNA reads as TGTGCCAGCAGCTACCGACAGGCGGATGGCTACACCTTC. This encodes CASSYRQADGYTF.

The sample holds one count of this clone. The CDR3 DNA is TGCGCCAGCTTAGAGTACCCTAGCGGTAGGAGCTCCTACGAGCAGTACTTC. Protein: CASLEYPSGRSSYEQYF. The J gene is TRBJ2-7, the V gene TRBV5-1, with 7 bases aligning to TRBD2. The CDR3 consists of 17 residues. The V segment lost 7 bases and the J segment 0 bases; nucleotides outside the gene matches: 16. Germline loops: CDR1 SGHRS, CDR2 YFSETQ.

The chain combines TRBV18 with TRBJ1-1; 8 bases line up with TRBD1. The CDR3 runs to 15 residues. J gave up 4 bases and V 2 bases, and 6 bases lay outside the gene matches. Germline CDR1 reads KGHSH; CDR2 reads LQKENI. CDR3 coding DNA: TGTGCCAGCTCACCAGGTTCGACAGGGGTCACTGAAGCTTTCTTT. This encodes CASSPGSTGVTEAFF.

The rearrangement joins TRBV6-2 or TRBV6-3 to TRBJ2-1, with 9 bases aligning to TRBD2. The CDR3 consists of 15 residues. Germline loops: CDR1 MNHEY, CDR2 SVGEGT. Trimming at V came to 2 bases and at J to 15 bases, leaving 14 bases not matched to a gene. The CDR3 region is CASSYTISGREPPFF. The CDR3 DNA reads TGTGCCAGCAGTTACACTATTAGCGGGAGAGAACCTCCGTTCTTC.

V usage is TRBV6-1 and J usage is TRBJ2-7; a possible D gene is TRBD1 (6 bases). The CDR3 loop spans 15 amino acids. The V end was cut by 1 base, the J end by 3 bases, with 13 bases between. Germline V gene data show CDR1 as MNHNS and CDR2 as SASEGT. The DNA of the CDR3 is TGTGCCAGCAGTGAAGGTTGGGGGCGAGACTACGAGCAGTACTTC. As protein: CASSEGWGRDYEQYF.

The chain links TRBV30 to TRBJ1-5; 9 bases match TRBD1. The CDR3 loop spans 14 amino acids. Germline-derived CDR1 and CDR2 are GTSNPN and SVGIG (reference sequence). Trimming took 4 bases from V and 6 from J; bases not matched to a gene: 7. The CDR3 DNA reads as TGTGCCTGGACTTACAGGGGGCTTGGTCAGCCCCAGCATTTT. It yields the protein CAWTYRGLGQPQHF.